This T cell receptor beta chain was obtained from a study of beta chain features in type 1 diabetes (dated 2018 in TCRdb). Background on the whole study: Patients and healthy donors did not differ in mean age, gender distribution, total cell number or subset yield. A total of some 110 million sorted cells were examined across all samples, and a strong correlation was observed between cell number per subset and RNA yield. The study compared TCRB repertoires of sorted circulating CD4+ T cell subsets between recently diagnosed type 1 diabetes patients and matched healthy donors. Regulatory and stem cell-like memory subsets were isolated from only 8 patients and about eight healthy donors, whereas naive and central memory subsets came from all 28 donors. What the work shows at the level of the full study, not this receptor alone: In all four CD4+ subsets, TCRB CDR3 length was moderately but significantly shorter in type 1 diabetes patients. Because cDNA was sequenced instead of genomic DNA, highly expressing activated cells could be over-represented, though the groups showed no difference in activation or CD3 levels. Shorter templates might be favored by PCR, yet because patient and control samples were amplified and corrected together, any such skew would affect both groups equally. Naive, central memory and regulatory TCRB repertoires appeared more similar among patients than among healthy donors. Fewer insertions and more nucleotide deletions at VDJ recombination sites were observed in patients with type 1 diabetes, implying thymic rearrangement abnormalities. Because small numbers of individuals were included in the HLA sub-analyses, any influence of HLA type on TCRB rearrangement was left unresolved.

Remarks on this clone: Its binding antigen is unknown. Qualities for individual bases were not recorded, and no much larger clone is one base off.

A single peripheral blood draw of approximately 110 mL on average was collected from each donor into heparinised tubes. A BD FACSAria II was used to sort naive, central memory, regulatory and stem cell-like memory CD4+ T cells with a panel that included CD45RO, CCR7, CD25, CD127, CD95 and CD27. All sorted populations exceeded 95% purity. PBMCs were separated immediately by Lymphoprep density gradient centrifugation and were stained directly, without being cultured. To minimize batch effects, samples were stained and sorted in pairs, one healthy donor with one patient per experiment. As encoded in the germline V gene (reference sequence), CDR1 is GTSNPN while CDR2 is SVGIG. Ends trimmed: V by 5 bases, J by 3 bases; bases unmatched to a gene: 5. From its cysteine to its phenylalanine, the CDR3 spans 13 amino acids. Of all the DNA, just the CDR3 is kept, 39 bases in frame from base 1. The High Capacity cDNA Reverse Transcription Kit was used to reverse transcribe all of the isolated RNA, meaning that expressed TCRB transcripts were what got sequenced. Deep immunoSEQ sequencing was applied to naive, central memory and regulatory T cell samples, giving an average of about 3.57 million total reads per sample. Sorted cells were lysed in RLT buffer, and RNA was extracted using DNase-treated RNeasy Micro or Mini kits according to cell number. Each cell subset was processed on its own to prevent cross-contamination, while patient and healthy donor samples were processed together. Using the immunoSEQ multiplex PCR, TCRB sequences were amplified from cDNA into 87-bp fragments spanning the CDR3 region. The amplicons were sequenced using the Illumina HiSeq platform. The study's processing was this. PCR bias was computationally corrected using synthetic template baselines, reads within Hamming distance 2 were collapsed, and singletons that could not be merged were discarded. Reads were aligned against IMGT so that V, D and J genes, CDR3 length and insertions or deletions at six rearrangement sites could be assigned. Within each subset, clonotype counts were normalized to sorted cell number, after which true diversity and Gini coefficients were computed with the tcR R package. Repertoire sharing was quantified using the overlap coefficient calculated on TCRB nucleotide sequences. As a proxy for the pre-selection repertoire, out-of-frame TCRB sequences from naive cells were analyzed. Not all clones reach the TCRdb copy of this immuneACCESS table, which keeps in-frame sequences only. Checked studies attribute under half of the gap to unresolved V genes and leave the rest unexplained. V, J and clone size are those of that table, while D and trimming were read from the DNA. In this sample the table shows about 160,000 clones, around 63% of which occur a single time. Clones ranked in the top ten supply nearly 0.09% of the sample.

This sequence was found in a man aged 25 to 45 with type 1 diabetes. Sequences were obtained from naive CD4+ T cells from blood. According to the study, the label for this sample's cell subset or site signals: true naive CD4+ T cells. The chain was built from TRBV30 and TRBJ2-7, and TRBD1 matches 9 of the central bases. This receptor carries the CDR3 CAWWGQGNYEQYF. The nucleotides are TGTGCCTGGTGGGGACAGGGTAACTACGAGCAGTACTTC.